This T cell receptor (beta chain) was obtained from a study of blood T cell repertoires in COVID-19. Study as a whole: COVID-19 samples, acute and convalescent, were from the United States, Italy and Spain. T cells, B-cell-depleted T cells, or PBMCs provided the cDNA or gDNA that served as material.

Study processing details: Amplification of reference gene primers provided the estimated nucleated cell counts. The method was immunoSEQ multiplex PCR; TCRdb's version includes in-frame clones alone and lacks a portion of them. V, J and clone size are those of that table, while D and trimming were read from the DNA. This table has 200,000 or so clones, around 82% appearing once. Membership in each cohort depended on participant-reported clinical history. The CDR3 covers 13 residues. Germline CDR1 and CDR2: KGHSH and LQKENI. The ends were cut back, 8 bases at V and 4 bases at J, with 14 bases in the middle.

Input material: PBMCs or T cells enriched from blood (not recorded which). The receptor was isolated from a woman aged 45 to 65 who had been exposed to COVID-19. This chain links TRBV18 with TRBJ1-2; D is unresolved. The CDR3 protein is CASTRTGSYGYTF. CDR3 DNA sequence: TGTGCCAGCACCCGTACGGGGAGCTATGGCTACACCTTC.